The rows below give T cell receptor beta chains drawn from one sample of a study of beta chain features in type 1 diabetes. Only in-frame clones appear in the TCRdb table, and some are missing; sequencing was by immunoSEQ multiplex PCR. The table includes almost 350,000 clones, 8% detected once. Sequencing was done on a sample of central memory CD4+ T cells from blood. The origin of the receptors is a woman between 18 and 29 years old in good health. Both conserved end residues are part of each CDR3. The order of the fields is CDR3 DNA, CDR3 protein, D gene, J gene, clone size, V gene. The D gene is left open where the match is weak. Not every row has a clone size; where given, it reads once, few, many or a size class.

CDR3 DNA: TGTGCCAGCAGCCGTGGACAGCCGGGCTCTGGGGCCAACGTCCTGACTTTC; CDR3 protein: CASSRGQPGSGANVLTF; D gene: NA; J gene: TRBJ2-6; clone size: few; V gene: TRBV27
CDR3 DNA: TGTGCCAGCAGCCAAGGCAGCTACGAGCAGTACTTC; CDR3 protein: CASSQGSYEQYF; D gene: NA; J gene: TRBJ2-7; clone size: NA; V gene: TRBV16
CDR3 DNA: TGTGCCACCGGACAGGGGGGATCGGGCTCTGGGGCCAACGTCCTGACTTTC; CDR3 protein: CATGQGGSGSGANVLTF; D gene: TRBD1; J gene: TRBJ2-6; clone size: NA; V gene: TRBV10-3
CDR3 DNA: TGCAGTGCTAGGACAGAAGAAGCTTTCTTT; CDR3 protein: CSARTEEAFF; D gene: NA; J gene: TRBJ1-1; clone size: NA; V gene: TRBV20-1
CDR3 DNA: TGCGCCAGCAGCCAAGATGCGGATTTCGCAGACCTCGCATTC; CDR3 protein: CASSQDADFADLAF; D gene: NA; J gene: TRBJ2-7; clone size: many; V gene: TRBV4-3
CDR3 DNA: TGTGCTAGCAGCCAAGGAATCACCGGGGAGCTGTTTTTT; CDR3 protein: CASSQGITGELFF; D gene: NA; J gene: TRBJ2-2; clone size: NA; V gene: TRBV7-7
CDR3 DNA: TGTGCCAGCACCTTATTAGGGGTCGGGACCGACGAGCAGTACTTC; CDR3 protein: CASTLLGVGTDEQYF; D gene: NA; J gene: TRBJ2-7; clone size: few; V gene: TRBV5-6
CDR3 DNA: TGTGCCAGCAGTGACTACGAGCAGTACTTC; CDR3 protein: CASSDYEQYF; D gene: NA; J gene: TRBJ2-7; clone size: few; V gene: TRBV27
CDR3 DNA: TGTGCCAGCAGCCGCCGGGACAGGAATAATGAAAAACTGTTTTTT; CDR3 protein: CASSRRDRNNEKLFF; D gene: TRBD1; J gene: TRBJ1-4; clone size: NA; V gene: TRBV6-5
CDR3 DNA: TGTGCCAGCAGTGGCAGGGGTGGGACTGAAGCTTTCTTT; CDR3 protein: CASSGRGGTEAFF; D gene: NA; J gene: TRBJ1-1; clone size: few; V gene: TRBV28
CDR3 DNA: TGTGCCAGCAGCTTAGACAGGGCCTACGAGCAGTACTTC; CDR3 protein: CASSLDRAYEQYF; D gene: NA; J gene: TRBJ2-7; clone size: NA; V gene: TRBV7-8
CDR3 DNA: TGCGCCAGCAGCCTGCAAGATAATGAAAAACTGTTTTTT; CDR3 protein: CASSLQDNEKLFF; D gene: NA; J gene: TRBJ1-4; clone size: NA; V gene: TRBV5-1
CDR3 DNA: TGTGCCAGCAGCTTAGGGTCTAGCGGGAGATTAGAGACCCAGTACTTC; CDR3 protein: CASSLGSSGRLETQYF; D gene: TRBD2; J gene: TRBJ2-5; clone size: few; V gene: TRBV11-2
CDR3 DNA: TGTGCCAGCAGCCTGGGGAGAAGCGGTTCGAATGAGCAGTTCTTC; CDR3 protein: CASSLGRSGSNEQFF; D gene: NA; J gene: TRBJ2-1; clone size: NA; V gene: TRBV5-4
CDR3 DNA: TGCAGTGCTAGAGAGGAGACCCAGTACTTC; CDR3 protein: CSAREETQYF; D gene: NA; J gene: TRBJ2-5; clone size: few; V gene: TRBV20-1
CDR3 DNA: TGTGCCAGCAGCCAAGGACAGGGTAGTGGCTACACCTTC; CDR3 protein: CASSQGQGSGYTF; D gene: TRBD1; J gene: TRBJ1-2; clone size: few; V gene: TRBV4-2
CDR3 DNA: TGTGCCAGCAGCCCCGACAGTGTCTATGGCTACACCTTC; CDR3 protein: CASSPDSVYGYTF; D gene: NA; J gene: TRBJ1-2; clone size: few; V gene: TRBV7-8
CDR3 DNA: TGTGCCAGCAGTTCTCAGGGACCCTCCTACAATGAGCAGTTCTTC; CDR3 protein: CASSSQGPSYNEQFF; D gene: NA; J gene: TRBJ2-1; clone size: NA; V gene: TRBV7-9
CDR3 DNA: TGTGCCAGCTCATCCGGGACAGGGGGGTTTGCTGAAGCTTTCTTT; CDR3 protein: CASSSGTGGFAEAFF; D gene: TRBD1; J gene: TRBJ1-1; clone size: NA; V gene: TRBV18
CDR3 DNA: TGTGCCATCAGTGGTAGAGGGGGCGGCTCTGGGGCCAACGTCCTGACTTTC; CDR3 protein: CAISGRGGGSGANVLTF; D gene: TRBD1; J gene: TRBJ2-6; clone size: few; V gene: TRBV10-3
CDR3 DNA: TGTGCCAGCAGTTCGTTGACGTACCCAGGGACCCAAGAGACCCAGTACTTC; CDR3 protein: CASSSLTYPGTQETQYF; D gene: NA; J gene: TRBJ2-5; clone size: NA; V gene: TRBV28
CDR3 DNA: TGTGCCAGCAGCTTGCTGGGCCAAGAGACCCAGTACTTC; CDR3 protein: CASSLLGQETQYF; D gene: NA; J gene: TRBJ2-5; clone size: NA; V gene: TRBV7-2
CDR3 DNA: TGTGCCAGCAGCCCGCTACGGGGAGGGGAAAACATTCAGTACTTC; CDR3 protein: CASSPLRGGENIQYF; D gene: TRBD2; J gene: TRBJ2-4; clone size: few; V gene: TRBV5-6
CDR3 DNA: TGCGCCAGCAGCATCGGGGGAGGAAGCAATCAGCCCCAGCATTTT; CDR3 protein: CASSIGGGSNQPQHF; D gene: NA; J gene: TRBJ1-5; clone size: NA; V gene: TRBV5-1
CDR3 DNA: TGTGCCAGCAGCGTAAATGGACGGATTAACTATGGCTACACCTTC; CDR3 protein: CASSVNGRINYGYTF; D gene: NA; J gene: TRBJ1-2; clone size: few; V gene: TRBV6-1
CDR3 DNA: TGTGCCAGCAGTGGGGGACTTAGACCCTACGAGCAGTACTTC; CDR3 protein: CASSGGLRPYEQYF; D gene: NA; J gene: TRBJ2-7; clone size: few; V gene: TRBV27
CDR3 DNA: TGTGCCAGCAGCCAAGATTGGACTCCTCAAGAGACCCAGTACTTC; CDR3 protein: CASSQDWTPQETQYF; D gene: NA; J gene: TRBJ2-5; clone size: few; V gene: TRBV4-2
CDR3 DNA: TGTGCCAGCAGCGGGGCCCTCACCCAAGAGACCCAGTACTTC; CDR3 protein: CASSGALTQETQYF; D gene: NA; J gene: TRBJ2-5; clone size: NA; V gene: TRBV6-5